This is a list of T cell receptor beta chains from one sample in a study of PD-1 blockade in classical Hodgkin lymphoma. Generated by immunoSEQ multiplex PCR, the TCRdb table keeps only in-frame clones and is missing some. The repertoire holds about 110,000 clones, with 89% as singletons. Sequenced material: peripheral blood mononuclear cells (PBMCs), taken before the second cycle of nivolumab. The receptors were sampled from a human donor with classical Hodgkin lymphoma. The CDR3 runs from the conserved cysteine through the conserved F or W. D genes are given only for firm matches. Not all rows give a size; the values are once, few, many and, for expanded clones, a class.

NA	NA	TRBV19	TRBJ2-7	TGTGCCAGTAGTCTAGTGGGCGCCTCCTACGAGCAGTACTTC	CASSLVGASYEQYF
NA	NA	TRBV18	TRBJ2-7	TGTGCCAGCTCACCACCCACCTACGAGCAGTACTTC	CASSPPTYEQYF
NA	NA	TRBV13	TRBJ2-7	TGTGCCAGCAGCTTAGCGGGATTACCCTACGAGCAGTACTTC	CASSLAGLPYEQYF
NA	NA	TRBV19	TRBJ2-3	TGTGCCAGTAACACACGGGACTTGAGCACAGATACGCAGTATTTT	CASNTRDLSTDTQYF
TRBD1	NA	TRBV5-6	TRBJ1-5	TGTGCCAGCAGCTTTCAAGGGGGCCATCAGCCCCAGCATTTT	CASSFQGGHQPQHF
NA	NA	TRBV28	TRBJ2-2	TGTGCCACTAGGGCTGGGGAGCTGTTTTTT	CATRAGELFF
NA	NA	TRBV9	TRBJ1-1	TGTGCCAGCAGCGTAGCTGGGGGGGGGCCAGGGAACACTGAAGCTTTCTTT	CASSVAGGGPGNTEAFF
NA	NA	TRBV5-1	TRBJ2-7	TGCGCCAGCAGCTTTGGGCTAGACTACGAGCAGTACTTC	CASSFGLDYEQYF
NA	NA	TRBV19	TRBJ1-3	TGTGCCAGTAGTATAAGGGGTGCTGGAAACACCATATATTTT	CASSIRGAGNTIYF
NA	NA	TRBV2	TRBJ2-7	TGTGCCAGCAGTGATTATAGCGCCATATCCTACGAGCAGTACTTC	CASSDYSAISYEQYF
TRBD1	NA	TRBV5-1	TRBJ2-2	TGCGCCAGCAGCTCGATCCGGGACAGGCCTTTCACCGGGGAGCTGTTTTTT	CASSSIRDRPFTGELFF
TRBD1	NA	TRBV30	TRBJ1-3	TGTGCCTGGAGTATCGGGACAGGCTCTGGAAACACCATATATTTT	CAWSIGTGSGNTIYF
NA	NA	TRBV11-3	TRBJ2-7	TGTGCCAGCAGCAATTTGGGGGGCGAGCAGTACTTC	CASSNLGGEQYF
NA	NA	TRBV4-1	TRBJ1-3	TGCGCCAGCAGCCATCCGGGCCCAAGCTCTGGAAACACCATATATTTT	CASSHPGPSSGNTIYF
NA	NA	TRBV5-4	TRBJ1-1	TGTGCCAGCAGCGGCGGGGGGAACACTGAAGCTTTCTTT	CASSGGGNTEAFF
NA	NA	TRBV7-8	TRBJ2-5	TGTGCCAGCAGCTTAGAGGTGCGCATGCTGTACCAAGAGACCCAGTACTTC	CASSLEVRMLYQETQYF
NA	NA	TRBV30	TRBJ1-2	TGTGCCTGGAGCGGACGAGCTAACTATGGCTACACCTTC	CAWSGRANYGYTF
NA	NA	TRBV30	TRBJ2-3	TGTGCCTGGACCGTATCGGACAGCAGCACAGATACGCAGTATTTT	CAWTVSDSSTDTQYF
NA	once	TRBV30	TRBJ1-1	TGTGCCTGGAGTGAGTGGAGGGATGCAAAAGCTTTCTTT	CAWSEWRDAKAFF
NA	once	TRBV7-9	TRBJ2-4	TGTGCCAGCAGCTCGTGGGGCAGCACGCAGGAAAACATTCAGTACTTC	CASSSWGSTQENIQYF
NA	once	TRBV6-5	TRBJ1-5	TGTGCCAGCAGTGAATGGGGTCAGCCCCAGCATTTT	CASSEWGQPQHF
TRBD1	NA	TRBV18	TRBJ2-5	TGTGCCAGCTCACTTGCCAGGACAGGGGAGACCCAGTACTTC	CASSLARTGETQYF
NA	NA	TRBV5-1	TRBJ2-7	TGCGCCAGCAGCCTGTCCCCTGACAGGATGGACGAGCAGTACTTC	CASSLSPDRMDEQYF
TRBD1	NA	TRBV7-8	TRBJ1-1	TGTGCCAGCAGCACGGGACAGCCAACGAACACTGAAGCTTTCTTT	CASSTGQPTNTEAFF
NA	once	TRBV5-4	TRBJ2-5	TGTGCCAGCAGCTTGGAGGCAGGTCAAGAGACCCAGTACTTC	CASSLEAGQETQYF
NA	NA	TRBV28	TRBJ2-7	TGTGCCAGCAGTTGGGTTTCCTACGAGCAGTACTTC	CASSWVSYEQYF
TRBD1	NA	TRBV28	TRBJ1-2	TGTGCCAGCAGGGACAGGGGGGACAACTATGGCTACACCTTC	CASRDRGDNYGYTF
NA	NA	TRBV7-6	TRBJ2-7	TGTGCCAGCAGCTTAGGTTCTCCGTGGGACGAGCAGTACTTC	CASSLGSPWDEQYF
TRBD1	NA	TRBV7-2	TRBJ1-5	TGTGCCAGCAGCTTCCAGGGGGGGGGTAATCAGCCCCAGCATTTT	CASSFQGGGNQPQHF
NA	NA	TRBV30	TRBJ1-2	TGTGCCTCCCGTGAGACAGCTAACTATGGCTACACCTTC	CASRETANYGYTF
TRBD2	NA	TRBV7-9	TRBJ2-3	TGTGCCAGCAGCTCCGAGCGGGAGTCGTATGCGCAGTATTTT	CASSSERESYAQYF
TRBD2	NA	TRBV27	TRBJ2-3	TGTGCCAGCAGTGGACTAGCGGGAGGTGTACATACGCAGTATTTT	CASSGLAGGVHTQYF
NA	once	TRBV7-9	TRBJ1-4	TGTGCCAGCAGTTCCACGAGGGGATTGGAAAAACTGTTTTTT	CASSSTRGLEKLFF
NA	NA	TRBV18	TRBJ2-5	TGTGCCAGCTCACCAAAGGGTGAGACCCAGTACTTC	CASSPKGETQYF
NA	few	TRBV30	TRBJ2-7	TGTGCCTGGAGTGTCTCCTACGAGCAGTACTTC	CAWSVSYEQYF
NA	NA	TRBV28	TRBJ1-1	TGTGCCAGCAGTTTTCGACTGCTGAACACTGAAGCTTTCTTT	CASSFRLLNTEAFF
TRBD1	once	TRBV7-2	TRBJ2-7	TGTGCCAGCAGCTACCGGACAGGGGAGACCTACGAGCAGTACTTC	CASSYRTGETYEQYF
TRBD2	few	TRBV5-4	TRBJ2-5	TGTGCCAGCAGCAGGGGGACTAGCGGGAGGTTACCCCAAGAGACCCAGTACTTC	CASSRGTSGRLPQETQYF
TRBD2	NA	TRBV6-5	TRBJ2-7	TGTGCCAGCGCCGGGACTACGGTGTTCGAGCAGTACTTC	CASAGTTVFEQYF
TRBD2	NA	TRBV10-2	TRBJ2-1	TGCGCCAGCAGTGGTGCGGGACTAGCCTATGAGCAGTTCTTC	CASSGAGLAYEQFF